This T cell receptor (beta chain) is drawn from a study of blood T cell repertoires in COVID-19. The overall study: The study drew acute and convalescent COVID-19 samples from the United States, Italy and Spain. Sources were T cells, B-cell-depleted T cells, or PBMCs; the material itself was cDNA or gDNA.

Authors' analysis steps: Reference gene primer amplification in the assay estimated nucleated cell counts. Here immunoSEQ multiplex PCR was the method, and the copy in TCRdb shows in-frame clones only, minus some. The DNA was the basis for D and trimming; V, J and clone size are from that table. Of roughly 200,000 clones in the sample, 88% were seen once. This clone was observed a single time. Germline CDR1 is MGHRA and CDR2 is YSYEKL. The CDR3 sequence is 14 residues long. J was trimmed by 7 bases and V by 4 bases; bases with no gene match: 4. This clonotype was sampled from a man aged 18-30 years with active or convalescent COVID-19. The chain employs TRBV4-1 and TRBJ1-2; 12 bases match TRBD1. Sequenced: peripheral blood. The CDR3 nucleotides read TGCGCCAGCAGCCCGGGACAGGGGGCGGTTGGCTACACCTTC. This gives the protein CASSPGQGAVGYTF.